What follows are 18 T cell receptor beta chains derived from one specimen sequenced in a study of response to subunit inactivated influenza vaccine. Each CDR3 protein gets one entry after TCRdb re-called the RT-PCR reads with MiXCR. The sample contains 450,000 to 700,000 distinct CDR3 sequences, around 15% of which appear only once. The sample here was PBMCs from blood, taken roughly 12 days after vaccination. These receptors all stem from a man aged 50-60 years who received an inactivated influenza vaccine.

In its sample, this clonotype was seen a few times. The chain joins TRBV24-1 to TRBJ2-1; no clear D. Germline V CDR1 and CDR2: KGHDR, SFDVKD. The CDR3 loop spans 12 amino acids. Trimming removed 4 bases at V and 5 bases at J, with 5 bases between. CDR3 loop: CATSEFDNEQFF. The CDR3 DNA sequence: TGTGCCACCAGTGAGTTTGACAATGAGCAGTTCTTC.

This clonotype was seen a few times. V is TRBV5-1 and J is TRBJ2-7; D tentatively reads TRBD1 or TRBD2 (6 bases each). This CDR3 is built from 15 residues. Looked up from germline, CDR1 is SGHRS and CDR2 is YFSETQ. V lost 4 bases to trimming and J lost 3 bases, with 17 bases between them. The CDR3 protein is CASSPLGGTHYEQYF. CDR3 DNA: TGCGCCAGCAGCCCGCTCGGGGGCACTCACTACGAGCAGTACTTC.

The rearrangement joins TRBV3-1 to TRBJ2-7; D is perhaps TRBD2 (7 bases). Germline assignment: CDR1 LGHDT and CDR2 YNNKEL (reference sequence). The CDR3 spans 15 residues. V lost 5 bases, J lost 5 bases, and 19 bases lay in between. The CDR3 DNA sequence: TGTGCCAGCAGCAAGTGGGGGGGGGGCCTCCACGAGCAGTACTTC. Its protein product is CASSKWGGGLHEQYF.

This clonotype came up many times. This sequence joins TRBV15 and TRBJ2-5; D is undetermined. Germline lookup yields CDR1 LNHNV and CDR2 YYDKDF (reference sequence). The V end was cut by 5 bases, the J end by 1 base, with 8 bases between. There are 13 residues in the CDR3. Here the CDR3 reads CATSQNSQETQYF. DNA for the CDR3: TGTGCCACCAGCCAGAACAGCCAAGAGACCCAGTACTTC.

This clonotype was counted a few times. This sequence joins TRBV28 and TRBJ2-2, with 7 bases that match TRBD1. V gave up 5 bases and J gave up 5 bases; unmatched junction bases: 8. CDR1 and CDR2 from the germline V gene are MDHEN and SYDVKM. The CDR3 loop spans 15 amino acids. The DNA for the CDR3 is TGTGCCAGCAGTCGGACAGGCATGAGGACCGGGGAGCTGTTTTTT. Translation gives CASSRTGMRTGELFF.

This clonotype has more than one count but fewer than ten. The chain is built from TRBV7-2 and TRBJ2-2, with 9 positions matching TRBD1. Germline CDR1 and CDR2: SGHTA and FQGNSA. The junction had 5 bases not matched to a gene; V was cut back by 5 bases and J by 1 base. The CDR3 sequence is 16 residues long. CDR3 in amino acids: CASSARQGGNTGELFF. As DNA, the CDR3 is TGTGCCAGCAGCGCACGACAGGGGGGGAACACCGGGGAGCTGTTTTTT.

The chain has TRBV7-2 and TRBJ2-3; the D gene could be TRBD1 or TRBD2 (5 bases each). The CDR3 is 15 amino acids. Germline loops: CDR1 SGHTA, CDR2 FQGNSA. V gave up 5 bases and J gave up 1 base, with 13 bases separating them. CDR3 loop: CASSQMGVRTDTQYF. The CDR3, as DNA: TGTGCCAGCAGCCAAATGGGGGTACGCACAGATACGCAGTATTTT.

V and J are TRBV7-2 and TRBJ1-2, with 7 bases lining up with TRBD1. This CDR3 spans 14 amino acids. CDR1 is SGHTA, CDR2 FQGNSA, per germline. The ends lost 4 bases at V and 3 bases at J; junction bases unmatched: 5. This CDR3 is CASSSEQGYYGYTF. The DNA of the CDR3 is TGTGCCAGCAGCTCAGAACAGGGGTACTATGGCTACACCTTC.

In its sample, this clonotype was seen a few times. This rearrangement joins TRBV27 to TRBJ1-2; TRBD1 matches 8 bases. CDR3 length equals 17 residues. With 6 bases clipped from V and 3 bases from J, the junction kept 15 bases outside the gene matches. Germline values: CDR1 MNHEY, CDR2 SMNVEV (reference sequence). The CDR3 loop reads CASSPLKLGQGYYGYTF. DNA for the CDR3: TGTGCCAGCAGCCCACTCAAGCTAGGACAGGGCTACTATGGCTACACCTTC.

This clonotype is a singleton in its sample. The chain is built from TRBV28 and TRBJ2-5, with no clear D. The V end was cut by 4 bases, the J end by 4 bases, with 13 bases between. Germline CDR1 MDHEN, CDR2 SYDVKM. The CDR3 sequence is 14 residues long. The CDR3 protein is CASSSEMAVETQYF. Here the CDR3 DNA reads TGTGCCAGCAGTTCCGAGATGGCCGTAGAGACCCAGTACTTC.

This clonotype has a handful of counts. The gene calls are TRBV6-2 or TRBV6-3 and TRBJ2-5; D might be TRBD2 (5 bases). The CDR3 extends over 14 amino acids. V was trimmed by 4 bases and J by 2 bases, leaving 11 bases between them. The germline V gene encodes CDR1 MNHEY and CDR2 SVGEGT. The CDR3 is CASSWTLAQETQYF. CDR3 nucleotide sequence: TGTGCCAGCAGTTGGACCCTAGCTCAAGAGACCCAGTACTTC.

The J gene is TRBJ2-3, the V gene TRBV20-1; tentative D call: TRBD2 (6 bases). CDR1 and CDR2 (germline): DFQATT, SNEGSKA (reference sequence). CDR3 length: 14 amino acids. Trimming removed 3 bases at V and 0 bases at J, with 10 bases between. CDR3 protein: CSASSLASTDTQYF. The CDR3 bases are TGCAGTGCTAGTAGTCTAGCGAGCACAGATACGCAGTATTTT.

The chain combines TRBV6-5 with TRBJ2-2; possible D gene TRBD2, 6 bases. The CDR3 spans 17 residues. CDR1 and CDR2 (germline): MNHEY, SVGAGI. V dropped 0 bases and J dropped 2 bases, with 13 bases sitting between them. CDR3 DNA sequence: TGTGCCAGCAGTTACTCGATCCGGGGGACTAACACCGGGGAGCTGTTTTTT. It specifies CASSYSIRGTNTGELFF.

This clonotype was counted only a few times. The chain carries TRBV5-1 and TRBJ1-1, with 7 bases lining up with TRBD1. Trimming removed 0 bases from V and 1 base from J; junction bases left unmatched: 9. Germline lookup yields CDR1 SGHRS and CDR2 YFSETQ. The CDR3 length is 17 residues. The CDR3 DNA sequence: TGCGCCAGCAGCTTGGGGGGTGGACAGGCTCAGAACACTGAAGCTTTCTTT. Encoded protein: CASSLGGGQAQNTEAFF.

This clonotype was found a few times. The chain couples TRBV5-1 to TRBJ1-3; D call uncertain. CDR3 length: 15 residues. CDR1 and CDR2 from the germline V gene are SGHRS and YFSETQ. Trimming shortened V by 5 bases and J by 0 bases, and 12 bases separated the two germline ends. The CDR3 DNA is TGCGCCAGCAGAACTGGTGGTAACTCTGGAAACACCATATATTTT. As protein: CASRTGGNSGNTIYF. The variable domain in full, completed from reference TRBV5-1 and TRBJ1-3, reads KAGVTQTPRYLIKTRGQQVTLSCSPISGHRSVSWYQQTPGQGLQFLFEYFSETQRNKGNFPGRFSGRQFSNSRSEMNVSTLELGDSALYLCASRTGGNSGNTIYFGEGSWLTVV.

This chain uses TRBV7-2 with TRBJ2-5; tentative D call: TRBD2 (5 bases). Germline CDR1 and CDR2: SGHTA and FQGNSA. This CDR3 is built from 16 residues. Trimming took 5 bases from V and 0 from J, leaving 16 bases between them. Here the CDR3 DNA reads TGTGCCAGCAGCGTCCGAGGTTACGGGGACCAAGAGACCCAGTACTTC. It is translated as CASSVRGYGDQETQYF.

This rearrangement joins TRBV10-3 to TRBJ2-2; 10 bases fit TRBD1. CDR1 and CDR2 (germline): ENHRY, SYGVKD. V shed 5 bases, J shed 4 bases, and the junction held 4 bases outside the gene matches. This CDR3 contains 15 residues. The CDR3 protein is CAISPDRGLTGELFF. The CDR3 nucleotides read TGTGCCATCAGTCCCGACAGGGGGCTCACCGGGGAGCTGTTTTTT.

This chain joins TRBV15 and TRBJ2-1; 13 positions match TRBD2. Trimming cost V 6 bases and J 4 bases; bases outside gene matches: 0. CDR3 length: 14 amino acids. Per the germline V gene, CDR1 is LNHNV and CDR2 is YYDKDF (reference sequence). The CDR3 region is CATRLAGGYNEQFF. DNA of the CDR3: TGTGCCACCAGACTAGCGGGAGGGTACAATGAGCAGTTCTTC.